The clone carrying this TCR beta chain is medium-sized within its sample. What it binds is unknown. One entry per CDR3 protein, called by TCRdb with MiXCR from the 5' RACE reads. The table includes 30,000 to 45,000 distinct CDR3 sequences, more than 9.5% detected once. The sample belongs to a study of T-cell memory formation after mild COVID-19. The wider study: TCR clusters were mostly confined to one donor each. Study-level findings and limits: CD4+ contracting clones lay mainly in CM and EM, CD8+ ones in EMRA. Clones that shrank (day 15 to 85) were balanced CD4/CD8, whereas later expanders leaned CD4+. Nothing showed for sure that second-wave clones peaking on day 37 were SARS-CoV-2 specific.

This receptor was taken from a man aged 18 to 35 who had mild COVID-19 (a few samples of this study predate the infection). Cell type and time point are not known. Input material: PBMCs or a T cell subset sorted from them (not recorded which).

For the CDR3, the DNA is TGTGCCACCAGCAGAGATAATCAGCCCCAGCATTTT. This sequence encodes CATSRDNQPQHF. The rearrangement joins TRBV15 to TRBJ1-5; unclear D gene. This CDR3 region has 12 residues. Deletions cut 0 bases from V and 4 bases from J, with 1 base between. CDR1 is LNHNV and CDR2 is YYDKDF in the germline V gene (reference sequence). Variable domain in full (rest from reference TRBV15 and TRBJ1-5): DAMVIQNPRYQVTQFGKPVTLSCSQTLNHNVMYWYQQKSSQAPKLLFHYYDKDFNNEADTPDNFQSRRPNTSFCFLDIRSPGLGDTAMYLCATSRDNQPQHFGDGTRLSIL.